The 31 T cell receptor beta chains presented below share a single source sample, sequenced in a study of CD8 T cells in ankylosing spondylitis. Using its own MiXCR run on the 5' RACE reads, TCRdb lists one record per CDR3 protein. The table includes more than 200,000 distinct CDR3 sequences, 20% to 30% detected once. Sample: blood, either unsorted or a sorted T cell fraction (not recorded which). These receptors originate from a male donor with ankylosing spondylitis or in good health (not recorded which).

As for this clonotype: A much larger clone lies one base from this, so it may be a read error. This chain links TRBV15 with TRBJ2-7; tentative D call: TRBD1 (6 bases). The CDR3 loop spans 13 amino acids. From germline, CDR1 is LNHNV and CDR2 YYDKDF (reference sequence). V shed 0 bases and J shed 3 bases, with 6 bases lying between them. The CDR3: CATSREQGYEQYF. In nucleotides, the CDR3 is TGTGCCACCAGCAGAGAACAGGGCTACGAGCAGTACTTC.

V usage is TRBV20-1 and J usage is TRBJ2-7, with 8 nucleotides matching TRBD2. Germline V gene lookup returns CDR1 DFQATT and CDR2 SNEGSKA (reference sequence). The CDR3 is 13 amino acids. V was clipped by 5 bases and J by 1 base; unmatched bases: 4. DNA for the CDR3: TGCAGTGCTCGACTAGCGAGGTCCTACGAGCAGTACTTC. This codes for CSARLARSYEQYF.

This clonotype was seen at least ten times. The chain has TRBV28 and TRBJ1-2; D gene uncertain. Looked up from germline, CDR1 is MDHEN and CDR2 is SYDVKM. This CDR3 has 13 residues. Trimming removed 6 bases from V and 0 bases from J, with 8 bases in between. The CDR3 spells CASRGGTNYGYTF. DNA of the CDR3: TGTGCCAGCAGGGGAGGGACTAACTATGGCTACACCTTC.

This chain links TRBV5-1 with TRBJ2-7; the match to TRBD1 covers 8 bases. This CDR3 has 14 residues. Germline V CDR1 and CDR2: SGHRS, YFSETQ. The V and J ends lost 0 bases and 11 bases, in that order; junction bases with no gene match: 10. The CDR3 reads CASSLAGQEGREYF. The CDR3 DNA reads TGCGCCAGCAGCTTGGCGGGACAGGAAGGTAGGGAGTACTTC.

In its sample, this clonotype was seen many times. This chain links TRBV25-1 with TRBJ1-1; D is unclear. Trimming pared 8 bases from V and 3 bases from J, leaving 13 bases between. The CDR3 is made up of 13 amino acids. In germline, CDR1 is MGHDK, CDR2 SYGVNS. CDR3: CASGSGLHTEAFF. CDR3 DNA: TGTGCCAGCGGTTCGGGTTTACACACTGAAGCTTTCTTT.

This clonotype appeared many times. DNA of the CDR3: TGTGCCAGCAAAGGCCACCAAGAGACCCAGTACTTC. It specifies CASKGHQETQYF. This rearrangement joins TRBV12-3 or TRBV12-4 to TRBJ2-5; no definite D call. This CDR3 is 12 amino acids long. V lost 7 bases and J lost 0, with 6 bases in between.

This clonotype has at least ten counts. The chain carries TRBV28 and TRBJ1-5; TRBD1 matches at 9 bases. CDR3 size: 16 residues. Germline assignment: CDR1 MDHEN and CDR2 SYDVKM. V lost 6 bases to trimming and J lost 3 bases; unmatched junction nucleotides: 9. This CDR3 is CASRDPGQGPNQPQHF. In DNA, the CDR3 is TGTGCCAGCAGGGACCCGGGACAGGGTCCCAATCAGCCCCAGCATTTT.

The chain employs TRBV20-1 and TRBJ2-3, with 9 bases matching TRBD2. Germline loops: CDR1 DFQATT, CDR2 SNEGSKA (reference sequence). Losses at the gene ends were 0 bases for V and 1 base for J; bases not matched to a gene: 8. The CDR3 is 17 residues long. DNA for the CDR3: TGCAGTGCTAGAGATAAATGGCGGGGGGGGCGCACAGATACGCAGTATTTT. Protein sequence: CSARDKWRGGRTDTQYF.

This chain joins TRBV12-3 or TRBV12-4 and TRBJ1-6, with a possible D match to TRBD1 (6 bases). The V and J ends lost 6 bases and 10 bases respectively, with 16 bases between them. CDR3 length: 14 amino acids. The CDR3 DNA reads TGTGCCAGCAGCTGGGGACGGGGGCGGTCACCCCTCCACTTT. Protein sequence: CASSWGRGRSPLHF.

This clonotype was detected many times. The chain combines TRBV10-1 with TRBJ2-3, with D possibly being TRBD1 or TRBD2 (5 bases each). Germline lookup yields CDR1 WNHNN and CDR2 SYGVQD (reference sequence). The CDR3 is made up of 14 amino acids. Trimming left V 4 bases short and J 6 bases short, with 14 bases between. CDR3 sequence (DNA): TGCGCCAGCAGTGCGAGCCGGGGCCAGGATACGCAGTATTTT. This gives the protein CASSASRGQDTQYF.

This clonotype was seen repeatedly, ten times or more. V gene TRBV12-5 combines with J gene TRBJ1-1, with D possibly being TRBD1 (5 bases). There are 14 residues in the CDR3. V lost 6 bases, J lost 0 bases, and 11 bases lay in between. Germline V gives CDR1 LGHNT, CDR2 FRNRAP. This chain's CDR3 is CASGNEGMNTEAFF. CDR3 nucleotide sequence: TGTGCTAGTGGGAATGAGGGGATGAACACTGAAGCTTTCTTT.

V and J are TRBV18 and TRBJ1-1; D gene uncertain. The CDR3 extends over 13 amino acids. With 2 bases removed from V and 3 bases from J, the gap between germline ends came to 7 bases. Germline-derived CDR1 and CDR2 are KGHSH and LQKENI. CDR3 nucleotide sequence: TGTGCCAGCTCACCATCACGGTACACTGAAGCTTTCTTT. Its protein product is CASSPSRYTEAFF.

The rearrangement links TRBV18 to TRBJ2-4; D may be TRBD1 or TRBD2 (5 bases each). The CDR3 has 17 amino acids. With 3 bases removed from V and 4 bases from J, the gap between germline ends came to 19 bases. The germline CDR1 and CDR2 sequences are KGHSH and LQKENI. CDR3 bases: TGTGCCAGCTCACCTTGGGGGACCCAGTCGTTTAAAAACATTCAGTACTTC. Translation: CASSPWGTQSFKNIQYF.

There are many counts of this clonotype. The rearrangement links TRBV20-1 to TRBJ1-2; D ambiguous. Trimming cost V 6 bases and J 3 bases, with 29 bases left between them. There are 18 residues in the CDR3. CDR1 DFQATT and CDR2 SNEGSKA come from the germline V gene (reference sequence). The DNA for the CDR3 is TGCAGTGCCAAAAGTAACCCGATAAGACCCCGCTCCTACTATGGCTACACCTTC. As protein: CSAKSNPIRPRSYYGYTF.

The chain joins TRBV2 to TRBJ2-3, with TRBD2 matching 14 bases. The germline V gene has CDR1 SNHLY and CDR2 FYNNEI. Germline trimming cut 7 bases from V and 4 bases from J; bases unmatched to any gene: 4. The CDR3 is made up of 15 amino acids. The CDR3 spells CASKGLAGGADTQYF. DNA for the CDR3: TGTGCCAGCAAAGGACTAGCGGGGGGTGCAGATACGCAGTATTTT.

A remark on this clonotype: At one boundary the junction diverges from the germline segment, which might be a read error. This chain connects TRBV12-3 or TRBV12-4 to TRBJ1-1; the D gene is possibly TRBD1 (6 bases). The CDR3 is 14 amino acids. Written as DNA, the CDR3 is TGTGCCAGCAGCGAGACAGGATTGAACATTGAAGCTTTCTTT. Translating gives CASSETGLNIEAFF.

This clonotype was recorded a few times. The chain is built from TRBV20-1 and TRBJ2-7; 8 bases are a match to TRBD2. CDR1 is DFQATT, CDR2 SNEGSKA, per germline (reference sequence). The CDR3 has 15 amino acids. After removal of 3 bases from V and 0 bases from J, the junction contained 7 bases not matched to a gene. The CDR3 loop is CSARGGGPSSYEQYF. The DNA of the CDR3 is TGCAGTGCTAGGGGCGGGGGGCCGAGCTCCTACGAGCAGTACTTC.

This clonotype has ten or more counts. This chain connects TRBV5-1 to TRBJ2-1; 13 bases are shared with TRBD2. Germline V gene lookup returns CDR1 SGHRS and CDR2 YFSETQ. J was trimmed by 4 bases and V by 4 bases; bases with no gene match: 2. The CDR3 runs to 15 residues. In DNA form, the CDR3 reads TGCGCCAGCAGCAGGACTAGCGGGGGATACAATGAGCAGTTCTTC. Translated, it gives CASSRTSGGYNEQFF.

This CDR3 reads CAWGEDMQETQYF. The CDR3 DNA follows: TGTGCCTGGGGTGAGGACATGCAAGAGACCCAGTACTTC. V gene TRBV30 combines with J gene TRBJ2-5; TRBD1 is a possible D gene (5 bases). Germline V gene sequence: CDR1 GTSNPN, CDR2 SVGIG (reference sequence). The CDR3 loop spans 13 amino acids. V lost 5 bases and J 2 bases, leaving 12 bases between the germline ends.

Ten or more counts support this clonotype. V and J are TRBV7-2 and TRBJ2-2, with 9 bases aligning to TRBD2. Germline trimming cut 3 bases from V and 5 bases from J; bases unmatched to any gene: 4. Germline V gene lookup returns CDR1 SGHTA and CDR2 FQGNSA. There are 15 residues in the CDR3. CDR3 sequence (DNA): TGTGCCAGCAGCTTGGGCGGGGGGGCAACCGGGGAGCTGTTTTTT. It translates to CASSLGGGATGELFF.

This clonotype was found many times. The gene calls are TRBV24-1 and TRBJ2-3, with D unclear. V lost 1 base and J 1 base, leaving 5 bases between the germline ends. Germline-derived CDR1 and CDR2 are KGHDR and SFDVKD. This CDR3 region has 14 residues. In nucleotides, the CDR3 is TGTGCCACCAGTGATTTTGGCGGCACAGATACGCAGTATTTT. Its translation is CATSDFGGTDTQYF.

V and J are TRBV2 and TRBJ2-7; 8 bases align to TRBD2. J lost 4 bases, V lost 1 base, and 3 bases had no gene match. The germline V gene encodes CDR1 SNHLY and CDR2 FYNNEI. This CDR3 is built from 14 residues. The CDR3 spells CASSEGLAWYEQYF. DNA for the CDR3: TGTGCCAGCAGTGAAGGACTAGCGTGGTACGAGCAGTACTTC. Looking up the rest from reference TRBV2 and TRBJ2-7 gives the full variable domain: EPEVTQTPSHQVTQMGQEVILRCVPISNHLYFYWYRQILGQKVEFLVSFYNNEISEKSEIFDDQFSVERPDGSNFTLKIRSTKLEDSAMYFCASSEGLAWYEQYFGPGTRLTVT.

This clonotype was recorded many times. V usage is TRBV29-1 and J usage is TRBJ2-7; TRBD1 aligns across 9 bases. Germline assignment: CDR1 SQVTM and CDR2 ANQGSEA. V lost 2 bases and J lost 6; bases outside the gene matches: 11. This CDR3 is 15 amino acids long. The CDR3 loop reads CSVESAVTGGAEQYF. CDR3 coding DNA: TGCAGCGTTGAATCGGCCGTGACAGGGGGAGCCGAGCAGTACTTC.

The chain combines TRBV5-1 with TRBJ1-2, with 7 nucleotides matching TRBD1. Germline V lookup: CDR1 SGHRS, CDR2 YFSETQ. With V trimmed by 3 bases and J by 6 bases, 2 bases remained unmatched. This CDR3 is built from 12 residues. The CDR3 DNA is TGCGCCAGCAGCTCGACAGGGAATGGCTACACCTTC. Its protein product is CASSSTGNGYTF.

This clonotype has more than one count but fewer than ten. The chain joins TRBV20-1 to TRBJ1-5; D unclear. CDR1 DFQATT and CDR2 SNEGSKA come from the germline V gene (reference sequence). The CDR3 runs to 12 residues. The V gene lost 3 bases and the J gene lost 6 bases, with 9 bases spanning the gap. CDR3 in amino acids: CSASKGSQPQHF. The CDR3 DNA sequence: TGCAGTGCTAGTAAAGGGAGTCAGCCCCAGCATTTT.

The rearrangement links TRBV28 to TRBJ2-7; 7 nucleotides align to TRBD1. This CDR3 region has 15 residues. The V segment lost 5 bases and the J segment 0 bases; nucleotides outside the gene matches: 7. From germline, CDR1 is MDHEN and CDR2 SYDVKM. The CDR3: CASSPTGTASYEQYF. CDR3 sequence (DNA): TGTGCCAGCAGTCCTACCGGGACAGCCTCCTACGAGCAGTACTTC.

V and J are TRBV12-3 or TRBV12-4 and TRBJ2-2; unclear D gene. CDR3 length: 14 residues. The V gene lost 3 bases and the J gene lost 6 bases, with 11 bases spanning the gap. This CDR3 is CASSLTTWAGELFF. The CDR3 DNA follows: TGTGCCAGCAGTTTGACAACTTGGGCCGGGGAGCTGTTTTTT.

The table lists this clonotype with many counts. The V gene is TRBV29-1, the J gene TRBJ1-2, with no clear D. Trimming pared 4 bases from V and 3 bases from J, leaving 6 bases between. The CDR3 extends over 11 amino acids. Germline CDR1 and CDR2: SQVTM and ANQGSEA. In DNA form, the CDR3 reads TGCAGCGTTGCTGTAGACTATGGCTACACCTTC. Translating gives CSVAVDYGYTF.

This clonotype has a count of ten or more. The V and J genes are TRBV20-1 and TRBJ2-7; maybe TRBD1 (6 bases). This CDR3 is built from 13 residues. CDR1 is DFQATT and CDR2 is SNEGSKA in the germline V gene (reference sequence). Trimming took off 8 bases at V and 6 bases at J, with 20 bases between the two ends. CDR3 bases: TGCAGTACCTACAGGGTAGCCGGTGCCGAGCAGTACTTC. This gives the protein CSTYRVAGAEQYF.

The CDR3 reads CSARAVSGAHTDTQYF. The CDR3 DNA reads TGCAGTGCTAGAGCCGTTTCGGGGGCCCACACAGATACGCAGTATTTT. The chain employs TRBV20-1 and TRBJ2-3; D may be TRBD1 or TRBD2 (6 bases each). The CDR3 spans 16 residues. The V end lost 1 base, the J end lost 2 bases, and 16 bases lay between the germline ends. Germline CDR1 and CDR2: DFQATT and SNEGSKA (reference sequence).

In this sample, this clonotype turned up a few times. This chain connects TRBV12-3 or TRBV12-4 to TRBJ1-3; no reliable D call. CDR3 length equals 14 residues. The V and J ends lost 6 bases and 8 bases respectively, with 17 bases between them. The CDR3 DNA reads as TGTGCCAGCAGCGACTCGACCGGGAGAGACACCATATATTTT. Translated, it gives CASSDSTGRDTIYF.